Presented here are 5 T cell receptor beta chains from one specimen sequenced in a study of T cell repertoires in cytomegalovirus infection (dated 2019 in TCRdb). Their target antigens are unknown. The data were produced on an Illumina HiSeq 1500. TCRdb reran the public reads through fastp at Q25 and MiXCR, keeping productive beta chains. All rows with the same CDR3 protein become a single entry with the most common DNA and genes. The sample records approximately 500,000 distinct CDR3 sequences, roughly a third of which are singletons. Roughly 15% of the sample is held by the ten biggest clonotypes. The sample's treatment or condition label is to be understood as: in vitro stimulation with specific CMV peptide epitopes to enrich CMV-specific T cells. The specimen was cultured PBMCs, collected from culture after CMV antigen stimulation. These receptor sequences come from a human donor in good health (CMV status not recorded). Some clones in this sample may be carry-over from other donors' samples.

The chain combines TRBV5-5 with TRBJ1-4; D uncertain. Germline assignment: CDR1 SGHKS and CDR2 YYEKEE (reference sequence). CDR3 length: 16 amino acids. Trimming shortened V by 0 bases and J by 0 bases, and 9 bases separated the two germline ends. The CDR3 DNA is TGTGCCAGCAGCTTGGCCATCCTTGCAACTAATGAAAAACTGTTTTTT. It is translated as CASSLAILATNEKLFF. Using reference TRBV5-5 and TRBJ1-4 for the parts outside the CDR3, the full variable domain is DAGVTQSPTHLIKTRGQQVTLRCSPISGHKSVSWYQQVLGQGPQFIFQYYEKEERGRGNFPDRFSARQFPNYSSELNVNALLLGDSALYLCASSLAILATNEKLFFGSGTQLSVL.

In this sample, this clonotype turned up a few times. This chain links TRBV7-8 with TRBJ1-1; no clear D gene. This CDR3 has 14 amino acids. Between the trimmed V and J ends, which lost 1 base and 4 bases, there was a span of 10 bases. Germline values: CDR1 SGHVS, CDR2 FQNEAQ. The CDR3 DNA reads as TGTGCCAGCAGCTTAGTCGAGACTTCCACTGAAGCTTTCTTT. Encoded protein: CASSLVETSTEAFF.

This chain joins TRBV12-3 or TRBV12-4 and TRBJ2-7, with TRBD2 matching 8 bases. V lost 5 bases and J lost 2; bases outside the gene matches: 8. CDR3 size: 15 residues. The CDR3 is CASSLPLAGTYEQYF. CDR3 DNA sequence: TGTGCCAGCAGTCTTCCGCTAGCGGGCACCTACGAGCAGTACTTC.

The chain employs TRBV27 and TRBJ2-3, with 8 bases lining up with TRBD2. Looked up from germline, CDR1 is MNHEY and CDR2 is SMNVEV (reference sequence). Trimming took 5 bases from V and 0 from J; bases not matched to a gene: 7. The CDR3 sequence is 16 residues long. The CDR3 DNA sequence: TGTGCCAGCAGTCCTGACATAGCGGGGAGCACAGATACGCAGTATTTT. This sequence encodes CASSPDIAGSTDTQYF.

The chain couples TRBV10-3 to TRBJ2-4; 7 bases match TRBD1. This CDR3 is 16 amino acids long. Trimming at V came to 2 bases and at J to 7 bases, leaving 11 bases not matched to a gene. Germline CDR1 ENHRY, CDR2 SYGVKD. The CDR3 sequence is CAISEDGDRGPNIQYF. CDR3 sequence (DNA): TGTGCCATCAGTGAGGATGGGGACAGAGGTCCCAACATTCAGTACTTC.